A selection of T cell receptor beta chains follows, all from one sample in a study of shared clonotypes between healthy human individuals. The data were produced by immunoSEQ multiplex PCR, yet TCRdb's version contains in-frame clones alone and is incomplete. The sample carries roughly 640,000 clones, about 74% recorded once. Sequencing was done on a sample of memory CD4+ T cells sorted from blood. The receptors were gathered from a woman aged 25 to 39 in good health. CDR3s include the opening cysteine and the closing phenylalanine or tryptophan. A D gene is named only where the DNA matches it firmly. Rows give clone size only sometimes, using once, few, many, or a class for an expanded clone.

J gene	D gene	clone size	V gene	CDR3 DNA	CDR3 protein
TRBJ2-7	TRBD1	few	TRBV29-1	TGCAGCGTAGGACAGGTAACCTACGAGCAGTACTTC	CSVGQVTYEQYF
TRBJ1-5	TRBD1	.	TRBV19	TGTGCCAGTGCTAGCCGGACAGGGGCCAACAATCAGCCCCAGCATTTT	CASASRTGANNQPQHF
TRBJ2-7	TRBD1	.	TRBV7-2	TGTGCCAGCAGCCCCCAGGGGGCGGTTTACGAGCAGTACTTC	CASSPQGAVYEQYF
TRBJ2-3	TRBD2	.	TRBV5-4	TGTGCCAGCAGCTTGTCTAGCGGGGGCGCAGATACGCAGTATTTT	CASSLSSGGADTQYF
TRBJ2-4	TRBD2	.	TRBV11-3	TGTGCCAGCAGCTTAGATGGGGGAATAGCGGGAGGTACCAAAAACATTCAGTACTTC	CASSLDGGIAGGTKNIQYF
TRBJ2-7	TRBD2	few	TRBV25-1	TGTGCCAGCAGTGAAGCTAGCGGGGTATTTACCTCCTACGAGCAGTACTTC	CASSEASGVFTSYEQYF
TRBJ2-5	.	.	TRBV6-6	TGTGCCAGCAGTTCCCAGGCCCAAGAGACCCAGTACTTC	CASSSQAQETQYF
TRBJ1-2	.	once	TRBV28	TGTGCCAGCAGTTACAGAGATGGCTACACCTTC	CASSYRDGYTF
TRBJ1-1	.	.	TRBV27	TGTGCCAGCAGTCCTGGGACGGGACGACACACTGAAGCTTTCTTT	CASSPGTGRHTEAFF
TRBJ2-2	.	many	TRBV7-9	TGTGCCAGCAGCCTCGGACAGAGCTTGAACACCGGGGAGCTGTTTTTT	CASSLGQSLNTGELFF